This TCR beta chain comes out of a study of lymphopenia after photon versus proton radiotherapy. Assay used: immunoSEQ multiplex PCR; TCRdb lists only in-frame clones, some missing. The sample carries 20,000 to 25,000 clones, around 84% recorded once. There are 15 residues in the CDR3. The germline CDR1 and CDR2 sequences are SGHRS and YFSETQ. V was clipped by 4 bases and J by 3 bases; unmatched bases: 6. With respect to this clone: Its antigen is not known.

Study-wide findings and caveats: Larger post-nadir TCR diversity loss correlated inversely with survival in deceased patients.

The starting material was peripheral blood, obtained from a patient treated with photon-based radiotherapy. The TCR sequence derives from a man in his sixties with pancreatic cancer. The V and J genes are TRBV5-1 and TRBJ2-7, with 11 bases matching TRBD1. CDR3 in DNA: TGCGCCAGCAGCACGACCGGGACAGGGGGCTACGAGCAGTACTTC. Translating gives CASSTTGTGGYEQYF.